The rows below give T cell receptor beta chains drawn from one sample of a study of cytomegalovirus exposure and HLA in healthy donors. The protocol was immunoSEQ multiplex PCR, while the TCRdb copy is restricted to in-frame clones and leaves out a portion. The table records 120,000 to 150,000 clones, roughly 91% of them present only once. The sequenced sample was PBMCs. Receptors originate from a young woman in good health and CMV-seropositive. CDR3s include the opening cysteine and the closing phenylalanine or tryptophan. A D gene is named only where the DNA matches it firmly. Where a row states a size, it is once, few, many or the class of an expanded clone; other rows omit it.

V: TRBV9; J: TRBJ2-4; size: NA; D: TRBD2; DNA: TGTGCCAGCAGCAAACGTGGGACTAGCGGGAGGGCAAGGGACATTCAGTACTTC; CDR3: CASSKRGTSGRARDIQYF
V: TRBV2; J: TRBJ2-7; size: few; D: NA; DNA: TGTGCCAGCACCGACGGGGGATACGCCTACGAGCAGTACTTC; CDR3: CASTDGGYAYEQYF
V: TRBV15; J: TRBJ1-2; size: NA; D: NA; DNA: TGTGCCACCAGCTCGCACCCGCGGGGGGGCGATGGCTACACCTTC; CDR3: CATSSHPRGGDGYTF
V: TRBV7-3; J: TRBJ1-5; size: NA; D: TRBD1; DNA: TGTGCCAGCAGCCCCGACAGGGGACAGCCCCAGCATTTT; CDR3: CASSPDRGQPQHF
V: TRBV7-6; J: TRBJ2-1; size: NA; D: TRBD2; DNA: TGTGCCAGCAGCTTTAGCGGGAGCTCCTACAATGAGCAGTTCTTC; CDR3: CASSFSGSSYNEQFF
V: TRBV6-5; J: TRBJ2-4; size: NA; D: TRBD1; DNA: TGTGCCAGCAGTTACGGGGACAGGGGAAACATTCAGTACTTC; CDR3: CASSYGDRGNIQYF
V: TRBV30; J: TRBJ2-3; size: NA; D: TRBD2; DNA: TGTGCCTGGAGTGTACTAGCGGGAGCGGATACGCAGTATTTT; CDR3: CAWSVLAGADTQYF
V: TRBV7-9; J: TRBJ1-4; size: NA; D: NA; DNA: TGTGCCAGCGCAGGGAGGCTTAATGAAAAACTGTTTTTT; CDR3: CASAGRLNEKLFF
V: TRBV7-2; J: TRBJ2-7; size: NA; D: TRBD1; DNA: TGTGCCAGCAGCTCGATCTACCGGGACAGGGGCTACGAGCAGTACTTC; CDR3: CASSSIYRDRGYEQYF
V: TRBV28; J: TRBJ2-7; size: NA; D: TRBD2; DNA: TGTGCCAGCAGCGTCCCGACTAGCGGGAGTACATACGAGCAGTACTTC; CDR3: CASSVPTSGSTYEQYF
V: TRBV29-1; J: TRBJ2-7; size: NA; D: TRBD1; DNA: TGCAGCGTTAGGGGGACAGGGGGCTACGAGCAGTACTTC; CDR3: CSVRGTGGYEQYF